Listed below are T cell receptor beta chains from one sample, sequenced in a study of cytomegalovirus exposure and HLA in healthy donors. Data came from immunoSEQ multiplex PCR; TCRdb stores just in-frame clones and leaves some out. The sample carries some 110,000 clones, approximately 89% recorded once. Sequenced material: PBMCs. These receptors were taken from a man younger than 35 in good health and CMV-seronegative. CDR3s include the opening cysteine and the closing phenylalanine or tryptophan. A D gene is named only where the DNA matches it firmly. A clone size is listed for some rows: how often the clone was seen (once, few, many), or a class if it is expanded.

.,TRBJ2-1,TRBV27,TRBD1,TGTGCCAGTCGACGAGGGACAGGGAACAATGAGCAGTTCTTC,CASRRGTGNNEQFF
.,TRBJ1-1,TRBV7-9,.,TGTGCCAGCAGCTTCCAGGGAAACACTGAAGCTTTCTTT,CASSFQGNTEAFF
.,TRBJ2-2,TRBV7-2,.,TGTGCCAGCAGCTTATTAGGTGGTAGCGCCCCTTCGGGCGGGGAGCTGTTTTTT,CASSLLGGSAPSGGELFF
.,TRBJ2-3,TRBV28,TRBD2,TGTGCCAGCAGCCCCCCTGCGGGGGGCACAGATACGCAGTATTTT,CASSPPAGGTDTQYF
.,TRBJ2-7,TRBV30,TRBD1,TGTGCCTGGAGTGGGACAGGGAATTCCCTTTACGAGCAGTACTTC,CAWSGTGNSLYEQYF
.,TRBJ2-7,TRBV19,.,TGTGCCAGTAGTGCGACAGCCTACGAGCAGTACTTC,CASSATAYEQYF
once,TRBJ2-7,TRBV5-6,.,TGTGCCAGCAATAGGGAGATGGACCACGAGCAGTACTTC,CASNREMDHEQYF
.,TRBJ2-3,TRBV7-9,TRBD1,TGTGCCAGCAGCACCAACCATGCGGGGACAGGACATAACACAGATACGCAGTATTTT,CASSTNHAGTGHNTDTQYF
.,TRBJ2-3,TRBV5-1,TRBD2,TGCGCCAGCAGCTTCTCCCCTCCTGGACTAGCGGGAGGAACAGATACGCAGTATTTT,CASSFSPPGLAGGTDTQYF
.,TRBJ1-2,TRBV29-1,TRBD1,TGCAGCGTGGGACAGTTGTATGGCTACACCTTC,CSVGQLYGYTF
.,TRBJ2-7,TRBV5-4,TRBD1,TGTGCCAGCAGCAAGACAGGGGACCACTACGAGCAGTACTTC,CASSKTGDHYEQYF